This T cell receptor (beta chain) was captured in a study of T cells after yellow fever vaccination. Turning to the study itself: Fractions of low cell number were prepared using SMART-Seq v4 Ultra Low Input.

General observations from the study: It was a small share of clonotypes that appeared in both CD4 and CD8 compartments.

Points on this clonotype: Its antigen is still unknown.

TCR cDNA, made by 5'RACE template switching, carried an added universal primer site and UMIs. TCRdb processed the 5' RACE reads anew with MiXCR; each CDR3 protein has one entry. The sample shows 120,000 or so distinct CDR3 sequences, 12% to 15% of them seen only once. Sequencing used CD8+ T cells sorted from PBMCs, obtained 5 days after the yellow fever booster vaccination. This sequence originates from a man between 18 and 35 years old who received the YFV17D yellow fever vaccine.

CDR3 DNA sequence: TGTGCCAGCAGTTACTCGACATTGACTGAAGCTTTCTTT. Protein: CASSYSTLTEAFF. The chain carries TRBV6-5 and TRBJ1-1, with unresolved D. The V and J ends lost 0 bases and 5 bases respectively, with 7 bases between them. CDR1 and CDR2 from the germline V gene are MNHEY and SVGAGI. The CDR3 runs to 13 residues.